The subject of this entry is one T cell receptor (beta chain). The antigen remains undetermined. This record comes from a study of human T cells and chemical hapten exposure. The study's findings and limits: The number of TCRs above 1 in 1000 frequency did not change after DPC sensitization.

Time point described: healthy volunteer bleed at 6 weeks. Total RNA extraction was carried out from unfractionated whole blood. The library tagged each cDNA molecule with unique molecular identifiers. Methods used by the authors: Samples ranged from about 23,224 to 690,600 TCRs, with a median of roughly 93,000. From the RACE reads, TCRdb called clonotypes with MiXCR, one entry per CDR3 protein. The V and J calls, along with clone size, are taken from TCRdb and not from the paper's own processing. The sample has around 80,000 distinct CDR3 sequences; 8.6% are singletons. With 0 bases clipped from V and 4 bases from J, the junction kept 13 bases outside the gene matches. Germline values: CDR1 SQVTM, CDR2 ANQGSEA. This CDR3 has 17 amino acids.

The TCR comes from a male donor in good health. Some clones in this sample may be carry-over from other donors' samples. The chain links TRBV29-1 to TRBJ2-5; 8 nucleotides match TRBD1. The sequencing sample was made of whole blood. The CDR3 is CSVEDLRGQKEVETQYF. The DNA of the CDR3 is TGCAGCGTTGAAGACCTCAGGGGGCAAAAGGAGGTAGAGACCCAGTACTTC.